This T cell receptor beta chain was captured by sequencing in a study of cytomegalovirus exposure and HLA in healthy donors. Study-level points and caveats: Certain indistinguishable V segments, among them TRBV6-2 and TRBV6-3, were excluded. TCR beta chain V- and J-gene trimming was linked, in a later analysis, to a missense variant in DCLRE1C.

This clone occurred a few times. What it binds is unknown. PCR used 60 Vbeta primers and 13 Jbeta primers. TCRdb's table, derived via immunoSEQ multiplex PCR, lists solely in-frame clones and lacks some. Of 150,000 or so clones in the sample, roughly 80% were seen once. V shed 3 bases and J 7 bases; nucleotides not matched to a gene: 6. The CDR3 runs to 17 residues. Germline CDR1 is SGHTA and CDR2 is FQGTGA. This chain joins TRBV7-3 and TRBJ2-1, with 16 nucleotides matching TRBD2. The source of this sequence is a man aged 18 to 30 in good health and CMV-seropositive. Sequences were obtained from PBMCs. The CDR3 loop is CASSFGTSGRVLNEQFF. CDR3 nucleotide sequence: TGTGCCAGCAGCTTTGGGACTAGCGGGAGGGTTCTTAATGAGCAGTTCTTC.